This T cell receptor beta chain was observed in a study of blood T cell repertoires in COVID-19. Study context: Some COVID-19 samples were acute and others convalescent; all came from the United States, Italy and Spain. From T cells, B-cell-depleted T cells, or PBMCs came the material, which was cDNA or gDNA.

V shed 4 bases and J shed 9 bases, with 13 bases lying between them. This CDR3 is built from 14 residues. In germline, CDR1 is MNHEY, CDR2 SMNVEV (reference sequence). As processed by the authors: Researchers report that nucleated cell counts were estimated from reference gene primer amplification. The repertoire was sequenced with immunoSEQ multiplex PCR; TCRdb's copy has only in-frame clones and lacks some. Clone size and V and J calls were adopted from that table, with D and trimming inferred from the DNA. Here the sample spans about 62,000 clones, roughly 89% being singletons. The V call is TRBV27, the J call TRBJ1-6; no reliable D call. The source material was peripheral blood. The TCR comes from a woman of 80 years or more with acute or convalescent COVID-19. The CDR3 loop is CASSYPTAGSPLHF. CDR3 sequence (DNA): TGTGCCAGCAGTTACCCCACCGCCGGTTCACCCCTCCACTTT.